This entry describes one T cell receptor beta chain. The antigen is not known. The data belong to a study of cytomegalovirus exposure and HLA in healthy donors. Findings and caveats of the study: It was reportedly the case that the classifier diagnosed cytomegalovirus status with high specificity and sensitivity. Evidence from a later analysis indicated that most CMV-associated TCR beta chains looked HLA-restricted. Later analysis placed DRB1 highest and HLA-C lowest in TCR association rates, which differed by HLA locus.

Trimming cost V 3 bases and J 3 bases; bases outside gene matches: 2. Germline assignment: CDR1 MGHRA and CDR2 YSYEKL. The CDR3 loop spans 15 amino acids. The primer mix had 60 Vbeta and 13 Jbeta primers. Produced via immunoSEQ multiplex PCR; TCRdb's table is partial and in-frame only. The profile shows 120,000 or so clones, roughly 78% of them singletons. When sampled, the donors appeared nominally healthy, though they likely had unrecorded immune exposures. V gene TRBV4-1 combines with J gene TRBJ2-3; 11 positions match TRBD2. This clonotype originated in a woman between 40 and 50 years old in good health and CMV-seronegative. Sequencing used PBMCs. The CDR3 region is CASSQRTSGTDTQYF. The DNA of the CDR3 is TGCGCCAGCAGCCAGAGGACTAGCGGGACAGATACGCAGTATTTT.